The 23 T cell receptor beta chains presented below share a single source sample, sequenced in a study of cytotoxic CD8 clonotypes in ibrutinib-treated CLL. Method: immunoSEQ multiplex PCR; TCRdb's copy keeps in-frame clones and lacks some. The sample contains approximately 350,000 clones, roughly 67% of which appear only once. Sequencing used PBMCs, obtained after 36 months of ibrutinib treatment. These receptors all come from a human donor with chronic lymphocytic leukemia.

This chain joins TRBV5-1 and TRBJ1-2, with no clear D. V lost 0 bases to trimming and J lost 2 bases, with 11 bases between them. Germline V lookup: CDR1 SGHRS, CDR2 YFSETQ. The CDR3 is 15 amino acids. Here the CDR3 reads CASSLGSTANYGYTF. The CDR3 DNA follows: TGCGCCAGCAGCTTGGGGTCCACAGCCAACTATGGCTACACCTTC.

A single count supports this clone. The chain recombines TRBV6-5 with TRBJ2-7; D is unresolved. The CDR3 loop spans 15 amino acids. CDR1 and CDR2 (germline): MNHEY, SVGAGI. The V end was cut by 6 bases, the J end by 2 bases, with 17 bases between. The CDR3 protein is CASRPGWAFTYEQYF. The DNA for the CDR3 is TGTGCCAGCAGGCCGGGTTGGGCCTTCACCTACGAGCAGTACTTC.

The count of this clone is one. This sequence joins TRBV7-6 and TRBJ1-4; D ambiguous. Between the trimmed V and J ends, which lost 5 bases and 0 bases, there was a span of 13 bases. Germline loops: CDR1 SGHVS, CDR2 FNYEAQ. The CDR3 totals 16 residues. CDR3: CASSLRPLATNEKLFF. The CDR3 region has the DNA TGTGCCAGCAGCCTAAGGCCATTGGCAACTAATGAAAAACTGTTTTTT.

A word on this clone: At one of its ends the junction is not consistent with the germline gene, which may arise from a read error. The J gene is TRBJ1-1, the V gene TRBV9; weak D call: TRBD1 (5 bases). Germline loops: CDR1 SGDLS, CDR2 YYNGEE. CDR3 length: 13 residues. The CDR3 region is CASSGTAATVAFF. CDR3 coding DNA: TGTGCCAGCAGTGGGACCGCAGCTACTGTAGCTTTCTTT.

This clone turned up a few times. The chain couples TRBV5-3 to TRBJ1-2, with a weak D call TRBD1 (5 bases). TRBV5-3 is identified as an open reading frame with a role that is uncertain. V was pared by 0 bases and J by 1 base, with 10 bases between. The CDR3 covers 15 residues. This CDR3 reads CARSLAARDNYGYTF. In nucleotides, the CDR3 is TGTGCCAGAAGCTTGGCCGCCAGGGATAACTATGGCTACACCTTC.

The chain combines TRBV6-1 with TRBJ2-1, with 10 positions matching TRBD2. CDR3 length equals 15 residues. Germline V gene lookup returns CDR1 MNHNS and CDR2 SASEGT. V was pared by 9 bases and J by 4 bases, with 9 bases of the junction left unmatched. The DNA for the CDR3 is TGTGCCAGTGATACCAGCGGGAGGGTATACAATGAGCAGTTCTTC. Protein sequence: CASDTSGRVYNEQFF.

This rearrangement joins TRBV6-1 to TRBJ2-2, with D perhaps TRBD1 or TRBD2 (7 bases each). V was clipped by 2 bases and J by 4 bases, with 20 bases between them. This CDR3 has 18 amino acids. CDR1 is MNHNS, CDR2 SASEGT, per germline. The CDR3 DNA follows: TGTGCCAGCAGTGAATACTCGGGGGGAGGGGGCCGCACCGGGGAGCTGTTTTTT. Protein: CASSEYSGGGGRTGELFF.

The CDR3 DNA follows: TGCGCCAGCAGCCTCTCGGGACTAGACGCAGATACGCAGTATTTT. The encoded protein is CASSLSGLDADTQYF. The chain couples TRBV5-1 to TRBJ2-3; 8 nucleotides align to TRBD2. The CDR3 has 15 amino acids. CDR1 and CDR2 (germline): SGHRS, YFSETQ. J lost 4 bases, V lost 4 bases, and 8 bases had no gene match.

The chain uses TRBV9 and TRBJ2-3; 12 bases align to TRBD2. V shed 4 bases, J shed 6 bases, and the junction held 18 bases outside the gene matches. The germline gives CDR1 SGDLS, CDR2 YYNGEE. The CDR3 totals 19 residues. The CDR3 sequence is CASSPQPGSSGGALDTQYF. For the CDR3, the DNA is TGTGCCAGCAGCCCTCAGCCGGGGTCTAGCGGGGGGGCTTTGGATACGCAGTATTTT. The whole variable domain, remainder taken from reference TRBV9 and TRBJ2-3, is DSGVTQTPKHLITATGQRVTLRCSPRSGDLSVYWYQQSLDQGLQFLIQYYNGEERAKGNILERFSAQQFPDLHSELNLSSLELGDSALYFCASSPQPGSSGGALDTQYFGPGTRLTVL.

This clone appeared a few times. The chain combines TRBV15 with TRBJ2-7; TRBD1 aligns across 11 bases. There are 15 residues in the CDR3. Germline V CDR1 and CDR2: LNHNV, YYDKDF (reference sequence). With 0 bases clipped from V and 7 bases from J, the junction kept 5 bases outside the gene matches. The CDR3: CATSRDFGQGAEQYF. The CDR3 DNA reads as TGTGCCACCAGCAGAGATTTCGGACAGGGGGCGGAGCAGTACTTC.

CDR3 amino acids: CASSFLQGWAFYEQYF. The CDR3 DNA reads TGTGCCAGCAGTTTTTTACAGGGGTGGGCCTTCTACGAGCAGTACTTC. This rearrangement joins TRBV28 to TRBJ2-7; 7 positions agree with TRBD1. The germline V gene has CDR1 MDHEN and CDR2 SYDVKM. V dropped 3 bases and J dropped 3; count of bases not matched to a gene: 11. This CDR3 is built from 16 residues.

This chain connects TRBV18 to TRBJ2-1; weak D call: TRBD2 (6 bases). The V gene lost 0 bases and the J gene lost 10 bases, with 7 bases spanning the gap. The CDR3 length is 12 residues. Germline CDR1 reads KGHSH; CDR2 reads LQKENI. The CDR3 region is CASSPPGREQFF. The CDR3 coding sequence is TGTGCCAGCTCACCACCTGGGAGGGAGCAGTTCTTC.

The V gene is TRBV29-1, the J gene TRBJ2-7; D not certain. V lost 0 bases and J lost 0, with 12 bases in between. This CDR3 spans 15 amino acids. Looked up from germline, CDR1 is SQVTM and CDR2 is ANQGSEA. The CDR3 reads CSVEDQSQFSYEQYF. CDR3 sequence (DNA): TGCAGCGTTGAAGATCAAAGTCAGTTCTCCTACGAGCAGTACTTC.

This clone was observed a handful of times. The CDR3 reads CASSLVGGAYNEQFF. As DNA, the CDR3 is TGCGCCAGCAGCTTGGTAGGGGGGGCCTACAATGAGCAGTTCTTC. The chain recombines TRBV5-1 with TRBJ2-1, with D possibly TRBD2 on 7 matching bases. Germline values: CDR1 SGHRS, CDR2 YFSETQ. The ends were cut back, 0 bases at V and 2 bases at J, with 9 bases in the middle. This CDR3 contains 15 residues. Filled out from reference TRBV5-1 and TRBJ2-1, the complete variable domain reads KAGVTQTPRYLIKTRGQQVTLSCSPISGHRSVSWYQQTPGQGLQFLFEYFSETQRNKGNFPGRFSGRQFSNSRSEMNVSTLELGDSALYLCASSLVGGAYNEQFFGPGTRLTVL.

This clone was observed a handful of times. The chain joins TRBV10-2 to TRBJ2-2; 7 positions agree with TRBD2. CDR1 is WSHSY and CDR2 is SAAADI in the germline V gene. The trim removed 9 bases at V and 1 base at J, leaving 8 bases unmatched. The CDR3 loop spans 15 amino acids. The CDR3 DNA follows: TGCGCCAGTTTACCGAGCGGGGAGAACACCGGGGAGCTGTTTTTT. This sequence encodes CASLPSGENTGELFF.

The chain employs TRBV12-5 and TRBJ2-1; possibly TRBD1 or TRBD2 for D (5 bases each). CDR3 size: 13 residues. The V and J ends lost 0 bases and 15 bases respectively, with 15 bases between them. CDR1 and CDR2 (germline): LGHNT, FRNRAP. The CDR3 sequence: CASGLVLGWGMFF. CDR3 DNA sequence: TGTGCTAGTGGTTTGGTACTGGGATGGGGGATGTTCTTC.

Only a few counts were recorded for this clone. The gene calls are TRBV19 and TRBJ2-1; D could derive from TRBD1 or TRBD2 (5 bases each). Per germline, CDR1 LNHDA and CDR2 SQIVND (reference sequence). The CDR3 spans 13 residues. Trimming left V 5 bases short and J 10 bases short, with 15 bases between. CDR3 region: CASSDTRQREQFF. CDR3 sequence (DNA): TGTGCCAGTAGTGACACTCGACAGCGGGAGCAGTTCTTC.

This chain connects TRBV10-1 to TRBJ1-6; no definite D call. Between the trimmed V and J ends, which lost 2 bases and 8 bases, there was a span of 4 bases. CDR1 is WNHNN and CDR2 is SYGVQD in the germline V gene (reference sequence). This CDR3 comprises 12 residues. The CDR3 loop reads CASSEQYSPLHF. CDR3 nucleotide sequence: TGCGCCAGCAGTGAGCAGTATTCACCCCTCCACTTT.

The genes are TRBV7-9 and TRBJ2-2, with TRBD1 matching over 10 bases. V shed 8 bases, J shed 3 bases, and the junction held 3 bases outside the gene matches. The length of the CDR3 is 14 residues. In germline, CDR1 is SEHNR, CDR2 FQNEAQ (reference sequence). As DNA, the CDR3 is TGTGCCAGCCGACAGGGGGCAGACACCGGGGAGCTGTTTTTT. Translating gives CASRQGADTGELFF. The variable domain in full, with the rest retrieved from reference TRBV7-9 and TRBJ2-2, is DTGVSQNPRHKITKRGQNVTFRCDPISEHNRLYWYRQTLGQGPEFLTYFQNEAQLEKSRLLSDRFSAERPKGSFSTLEIQRTEQGDSAMYLCASRQGADTGELFFGEGSRLTVL.

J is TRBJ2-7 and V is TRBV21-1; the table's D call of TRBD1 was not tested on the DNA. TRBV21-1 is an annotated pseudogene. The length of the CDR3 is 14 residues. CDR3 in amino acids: CASSNLSLPSEQYF. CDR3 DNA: TGTGCCAGCAGCAACTTGTCTCTGCCCAGCGAGCAGTACTTC.

CDR3 coding DNA: TGTGCCAGCAGCGTAGATCCGCTGGGGGGCCCCCTCTACAATGAGCAGTTCTTC. It translates to CASSVDPLGGPLYNEQFF. This chain joins TRBV9 and TRBJ2-1, with D tentatively TRBD1 or TRBD2 (6 bases each). The CDR3 is 18 residues long. V lost 0 bases and J lost 3, with 19 bases in between. Germline lookup yields CDR1 SGDLS and CDR2 YYNGEE.

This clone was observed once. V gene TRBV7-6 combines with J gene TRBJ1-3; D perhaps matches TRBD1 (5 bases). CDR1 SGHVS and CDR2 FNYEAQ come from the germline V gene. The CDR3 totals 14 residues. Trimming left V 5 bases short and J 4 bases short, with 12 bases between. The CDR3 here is CASSPLRQGNTIYF. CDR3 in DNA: TGTGCCAGCAGCCCTCTTCGACAGGGAAACACCATATATTTT.

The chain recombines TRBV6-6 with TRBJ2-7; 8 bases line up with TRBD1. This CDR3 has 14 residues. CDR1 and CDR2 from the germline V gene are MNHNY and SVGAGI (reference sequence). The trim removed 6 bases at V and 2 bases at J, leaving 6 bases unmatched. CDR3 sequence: CASSHGQGPYEQYF. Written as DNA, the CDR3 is TGTGCCAGCAGCCATGGACAGGGACCCTACGAGCAGTACTTC.